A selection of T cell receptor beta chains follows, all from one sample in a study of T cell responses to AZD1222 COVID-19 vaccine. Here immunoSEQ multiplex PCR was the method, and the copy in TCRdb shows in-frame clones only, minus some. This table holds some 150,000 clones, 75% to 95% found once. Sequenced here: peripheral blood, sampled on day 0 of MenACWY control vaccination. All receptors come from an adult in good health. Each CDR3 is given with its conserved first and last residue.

CDR3aa: CASSRTGLAGDKAGELFF
v_gene: TRBV11-2
j_gene: TRBJ2-2

CDR3aa: CASSLGDRGGEQFF
v_gene: TRBV5-1
j_gene: TRBJ2-1

CDR3aa: CASSLVTSGYNEQFF
v_gene: TRBV5-4
j_gene: TRBJ2-1

CDR3aa: CAISESGKTEAFF
v_gene: TRBV10-3
j_gene: TRBJ1-1

CDR3aa: CAWSVRGYEQYF
v_gene: TRBV30
j_gene: TRBJ2-7

CDR3aa: CASSRPGQTSNYGYTF
v_gene: TRBV3-1/TRBV3-2
j_gene: TRBJ1-2

CDR3aa: CASSPPGLAGGPALYNEQFF
v_gene: TRBV27
j_gene: TRBJ2-1

CDR3aa: CASSQGDSNQPQHF
v_gene: TRBV14
j_gene: TRBJ1-5

CDR3aa: CASSLAGTNTGELFF
v_gene: TRBV28
j_gene: TRBJ2-2

CDR3aa: CAISEFPGEGTQYF
v_gene: TRBV10-3
j_gene: TRBJ2-5

CDR3aa: CASSRTAFYEQYF
v_gene: TRBV6-5
j_gene: TRBJ2-7

CDR3aa: CASSQLRDQGTQYF
v_gene: TRBV3-1/TRBV3-2
j_gene: TRBJ2-5

CDR3aa: CASSVGLAAYNEQFF
v_gene: TRBV9
j_gene: TRBJ2-1

CDR3aa: CATGTRYNEQFF
v_gene: TRBV4-2
j_gene: TRBJ2-1

CDR3aa: CASSLSVAPETQYF
v_gene: TRBV7-2
j_gene: TRBJ2-5

CDR3aa: CASSQGRGQETQYF
v_gene: TRBV9
j_gene: TRBJ2-5

CDR3aa: CASSWGAGVGLETQYF
v_gene: TRBV28
j_gene: TRBJ2-5

CDR3aa: CASSHREPYEQYF
v_gene: TRBV28
j_gene: TRBJ2-7

CDR3aa: CASSLNGGGFSTDTQYF
v_gene: TRBV7-3
j_gene: TRBJ2-3

CDR3aa: CASSLAQGIGSYEQYF
v_gene: TRBV5-1
j_gene: TRBJ2-7

CDR3aa: CASRPDRDYGYTF
v_gene: TRBV2
j_gene: TRBJ1-2

CDR3aa: CASSTRDYGYTF
v_gene: TRBV6-5
j_gene: TRBJ1-2

CDR3aa: CASSQDGGLEQYF
v_gene: TRBV4-1
j_gene: TRBJ2-7

CDR3aa: CASSVAGVTDTQYF
v_gene: TRBV6-1
j_gene: TRBJ2-3

CDR3aa: CASSQPFDSPLHF
v_gene: TRBV3-1/TRBV3-2
j_gene: TRBJ1-6

CDR3aa: CASSFSPRADTQYF
v_gene: TRBV7-9
j_gene: TRBJ2-3

CDR3aa: CASSLAQGNTGELFF
v_gene: TRBV5-8
j_gene: TRBJ2-2

CDR3aa: CASGGQAFLMNTEAFF
v_gene: TRBV10-2
j_gene: TRBJ1-1

CDR3aa: CASSDGVTQPQHF
v_gene: TRBV6-1
j_gene: TRBJ1-5

CDR3aa: CASRPPPGQGGELFF
v_gene: TRBV6-5
j_gene: TRBJ2-2

CDR3aa: CASSWTTQEMNTEAFF
v_gene: TRBV5-1
j_gene: TRBJ1-1

CDR3aa: CASSEPGRDTEAFF
v_gene: TRBV6-1
j_gene: TRBJ1-1

CDR3aa: CASKIGRRDTGELFF
v_gene: TRBV5-1
j_gene: TRBJ2-2

CDR3aa: CASSRLAGGYNEQFF
v_gene: TRBV11-3
j_gene: TRBJ2-1

CDR3aa: CASRRTGDEQFF
v_gene: TRBV19
j_gene: TRBJ2-1

CDR3aa: CASSSPGQGTGELFF
v_gene: TRBV4-1
j_gene: TRBJ2-2

CDR3aa: CASSLSGITDTQYF
v_gene: TRBV28
j_gene: TRBJ2-3

CDR3aa: CASSYSRPMGTEAFF
v_gene: TRBV6-5
j_gene: TRBJ1-1

CDR3aa: CASSPRDTSGEKLFF
v_gene: TRBV7-9
j_gene: TRBJ1-4

CDR3aa: CACQTEDFADSPLHF
v_gene: TRBV30
j_gene: TRBJ1-6

CDR3aa: CASRGQGRTAGYTF
v_gene: TRBV27
j_gene: TRBJ1-2

CDR3aa: CASSSRPTGGNTIYF
v_gene: TRBV9
j_gene: TRBJ1-3

CDR3aa: CASTIRVTDTQYF
v_gene: TRBV12-3/TRBV12-4
j_gene: TRBJ2-3

CDR3aa: CASSLTSGGTDTQYF
v_gene: TRBV5-1
j_gene: TRBJ2-3

CDR3aa: CASSPTGAGDSPLHF
v_gene: TRBV6-5
j_gene: TRBJ1-6

CDR3aa: CASSPRAPTANTGELFF
v_gene: TRBV5-4
j_gene: TRBJ2-2

CDR3aa: CASSQDLRGRENGYTF
v_gene: TRBV3-1/TRBV3-2
j_gene: TRBJ1-2

CDR3aa: CASSVDIRANYGYTF
v_gene: TRBV5-5
j_gene: TRBJ1-2